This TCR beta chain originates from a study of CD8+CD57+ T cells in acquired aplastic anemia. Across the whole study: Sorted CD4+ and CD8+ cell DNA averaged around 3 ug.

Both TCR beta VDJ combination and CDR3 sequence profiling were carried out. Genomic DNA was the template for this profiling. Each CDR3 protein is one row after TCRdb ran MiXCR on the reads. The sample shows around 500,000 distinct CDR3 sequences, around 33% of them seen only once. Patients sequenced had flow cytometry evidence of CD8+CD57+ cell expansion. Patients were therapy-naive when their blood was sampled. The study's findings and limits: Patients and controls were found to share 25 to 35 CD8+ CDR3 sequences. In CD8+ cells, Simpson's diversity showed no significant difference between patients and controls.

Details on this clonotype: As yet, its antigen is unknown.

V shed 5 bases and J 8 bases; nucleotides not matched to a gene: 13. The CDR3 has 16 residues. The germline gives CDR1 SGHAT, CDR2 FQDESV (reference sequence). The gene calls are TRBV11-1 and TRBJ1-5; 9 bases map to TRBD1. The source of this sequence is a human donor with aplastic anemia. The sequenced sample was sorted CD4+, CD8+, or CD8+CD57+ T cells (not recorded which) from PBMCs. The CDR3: CASSPIGTGNSKPQHF. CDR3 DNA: TGTGCCAGCAGCCCGATCGGGACAGGGAATAGTAAGCCCCAGCATTTT.